This TCR beta chain was obtained from a study of blood T cell repertoires in COVID-19. Study background: Samples of COVID-19 (acute and convalescent) were obtained from the United States, Italy and Spain. The analysed material was cDNA or gDNA that came from T cells, B-cell-depleted T cells, or PBMCs.

As originally analysed: Estimates of nucleated cell counts were drawn from the amplification of reference gene primers. Generated by immunoSEQ multiplex PCR, the TCRdb table keeps only in-frame clones and is missing some. The D gene and trimming were derived from the DNA, and the V and J assignments and clone size from that table. The table records roughly 100,000 clones, over 75% of them present only once. Trimming stripped 7 bases from V and 0 bases from J, with 12 bases between. The CDR3 is 13 amino acids. Germline CDR1 and CDR2: SQVTM and ANQGSEA. This chain connects TRBV29-1 to TRBJ1-1; perhaps TRBD1 as D (6 bases). The sample was peripheral blood. The sequence was obtained from a woman of 80 years or more with acute or convalescent COVID-19. CDR3 region: CSAWDTLNTEAFF. The DNA of the CDR3 is TGCAGCGCGTGGGACACCTTGAACACTGAAGCTTTCTTT.